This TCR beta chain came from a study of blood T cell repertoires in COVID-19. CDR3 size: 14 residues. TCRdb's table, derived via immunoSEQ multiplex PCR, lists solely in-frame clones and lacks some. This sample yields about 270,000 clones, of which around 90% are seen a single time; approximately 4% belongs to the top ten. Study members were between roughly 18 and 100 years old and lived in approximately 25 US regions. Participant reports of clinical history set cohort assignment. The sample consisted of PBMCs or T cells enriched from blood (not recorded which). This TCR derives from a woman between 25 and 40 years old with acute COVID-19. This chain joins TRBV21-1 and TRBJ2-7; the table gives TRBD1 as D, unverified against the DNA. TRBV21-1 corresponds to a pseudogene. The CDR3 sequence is CASSNETGSAEQYF. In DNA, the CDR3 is TGTGCCAGCAGCAACGAAACAGGGTCCGCCGAGCAGTACTTC.